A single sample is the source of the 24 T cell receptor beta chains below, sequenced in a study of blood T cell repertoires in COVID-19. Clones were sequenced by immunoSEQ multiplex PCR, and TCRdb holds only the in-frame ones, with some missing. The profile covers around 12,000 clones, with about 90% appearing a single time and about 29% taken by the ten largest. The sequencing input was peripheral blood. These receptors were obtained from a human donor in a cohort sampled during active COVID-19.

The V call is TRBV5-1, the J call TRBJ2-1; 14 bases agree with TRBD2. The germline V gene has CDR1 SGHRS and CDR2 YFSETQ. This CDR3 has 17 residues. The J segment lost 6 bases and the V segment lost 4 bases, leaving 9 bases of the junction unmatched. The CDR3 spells CASSRRLAGGPGNEQFF. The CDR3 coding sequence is TGCGCCAGCAGCCGAAGACTAGCGGGGGGGCCGGGCAATGAGCAGTTCTTC.

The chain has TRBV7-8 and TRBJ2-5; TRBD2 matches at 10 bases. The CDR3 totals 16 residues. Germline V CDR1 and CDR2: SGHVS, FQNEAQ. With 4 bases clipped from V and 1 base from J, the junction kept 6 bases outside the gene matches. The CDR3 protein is CASSSETSGFQETQYF. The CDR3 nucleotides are TGTGCCAGCAGCTCTGAGACTAGCGGGTTCCAAGAGACCCAGTACTTC. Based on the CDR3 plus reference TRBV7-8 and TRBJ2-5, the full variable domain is GAGVSQSPRYKVAKRGQDVALRCDPISGHVSLFWYQQALGQGPEFLTYFQNEAQLDKSGLPSDRFFAERPEGSVSTLKIQRTQQEDSAVYLCASSSETSGFQETQYFGPGTRLLVL.

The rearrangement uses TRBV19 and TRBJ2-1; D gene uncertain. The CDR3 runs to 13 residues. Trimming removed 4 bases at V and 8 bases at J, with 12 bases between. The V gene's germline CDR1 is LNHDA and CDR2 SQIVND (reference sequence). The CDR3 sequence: CASSTTPGHEQFF. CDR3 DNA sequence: TGTGCCAGTAGTACTACACCAGGCCATGAGCAGTTCTTC.

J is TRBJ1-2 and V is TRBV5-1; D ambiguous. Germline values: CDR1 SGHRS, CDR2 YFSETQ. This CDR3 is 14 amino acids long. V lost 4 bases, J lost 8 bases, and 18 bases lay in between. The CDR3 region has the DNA TGCGCCAGCAGCACGGACGGGATCTATGGCGGCTACACCTTC. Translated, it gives CASSTDGIYGGYTF. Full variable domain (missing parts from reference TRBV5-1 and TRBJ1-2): KAGVTQTPRYLIKTRGQQVTLSCSPISGHRSVSWYQQTPGQGLQFLFEYFSETQRNKGNFPGRFSGRQFSNSRSEMNVSTLELGDSALYLCASSTDGIYGGYTFGSGTRLTVV.

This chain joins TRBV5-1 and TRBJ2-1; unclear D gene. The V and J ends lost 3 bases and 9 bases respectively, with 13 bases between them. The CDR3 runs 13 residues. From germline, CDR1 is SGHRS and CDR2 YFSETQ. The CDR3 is CASSSNLVGEQFF. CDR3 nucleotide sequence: TGCGCCAGCAGCTCGAACCTAGTTGGTGAGCAGTTCTTC.

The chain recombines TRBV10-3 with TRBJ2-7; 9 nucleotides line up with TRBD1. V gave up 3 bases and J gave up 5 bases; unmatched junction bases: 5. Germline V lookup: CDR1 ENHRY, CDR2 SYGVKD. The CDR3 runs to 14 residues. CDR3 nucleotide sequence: TGTGCCATCAGTGATAGGACAGGGGTCGACGAGCAGTACTTC. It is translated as CAISDRTGVDEQYF.

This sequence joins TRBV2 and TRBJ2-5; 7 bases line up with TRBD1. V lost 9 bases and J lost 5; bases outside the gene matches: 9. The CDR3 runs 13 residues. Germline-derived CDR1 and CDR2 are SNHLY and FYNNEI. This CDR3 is CASSTDRVETQYF. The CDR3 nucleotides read TGTGCCAGTTCGACTGACAGGGTGGAGACCCAGTACTTC.

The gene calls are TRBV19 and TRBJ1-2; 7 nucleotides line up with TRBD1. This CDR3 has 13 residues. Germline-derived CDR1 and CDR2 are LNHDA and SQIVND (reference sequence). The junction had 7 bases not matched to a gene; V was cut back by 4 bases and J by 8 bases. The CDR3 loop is CASSTTGVRGYTF. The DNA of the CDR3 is TGTGCCAGTAGTACTACAGGGGTCCGAGGCTACACCTTC.

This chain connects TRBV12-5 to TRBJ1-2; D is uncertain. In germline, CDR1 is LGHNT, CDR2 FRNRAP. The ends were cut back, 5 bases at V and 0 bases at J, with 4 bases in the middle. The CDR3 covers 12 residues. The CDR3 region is CASGLSNYGYTF. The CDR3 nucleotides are TGTGCTAGTGGTCTGTCTAACTATGGCTACACCTTC.

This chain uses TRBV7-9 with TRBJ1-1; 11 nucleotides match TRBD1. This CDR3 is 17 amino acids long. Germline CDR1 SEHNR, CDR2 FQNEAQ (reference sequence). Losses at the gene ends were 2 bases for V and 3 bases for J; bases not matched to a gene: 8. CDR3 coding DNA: TGTGCCAGCAGCTTATGGGTGGGGACAGGGGGAGACACTGAAGCTTTCTTT. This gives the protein CASSLWVGTGGDTEAFF. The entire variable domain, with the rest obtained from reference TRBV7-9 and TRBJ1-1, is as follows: DTGVSQNPRHKITKRGQNVTFRCDPISEHNRLYWYRQTLGQGPEFLTYFQNEAQLEKSRLLSDRFSAERPKGSFSTLEIQRTEQGDSAMYLCASSLWVGTGGDTEAFFGQGTRLTVV.

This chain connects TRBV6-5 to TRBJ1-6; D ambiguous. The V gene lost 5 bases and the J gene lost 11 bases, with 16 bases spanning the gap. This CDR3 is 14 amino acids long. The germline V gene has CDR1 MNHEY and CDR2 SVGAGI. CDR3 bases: TGTGCCAGCAGTCCGAGGGCCTCTCGAACACCCCTCCACTTT. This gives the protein CASSPRASRTPLHF.

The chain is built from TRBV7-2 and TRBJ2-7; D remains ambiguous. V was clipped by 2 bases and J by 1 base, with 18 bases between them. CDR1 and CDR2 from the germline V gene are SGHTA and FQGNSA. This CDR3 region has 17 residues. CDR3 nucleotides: TGTGCCAGCAGCTTACTAGGTGGAGCCGGTCGATCCTACGAGCAGTACTTC. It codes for CASSLLGGAGRSYEQYF. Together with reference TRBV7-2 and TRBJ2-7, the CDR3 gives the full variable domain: GAGVSQSPSNKVTEKGKDVELRCDPISGHTALYWYRQSLGQGLEFLIYFQGNSAPDKSGLPSDRFSAERTGGSVSTLTIQRTQQEDSAVYLCASSLLGGAGRSYEQYFGPGTRLTVT.

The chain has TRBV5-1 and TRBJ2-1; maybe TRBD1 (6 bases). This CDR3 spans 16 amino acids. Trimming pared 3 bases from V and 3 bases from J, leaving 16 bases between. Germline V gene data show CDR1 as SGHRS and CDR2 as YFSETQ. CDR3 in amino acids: CASSSGVGQIYNEQFF. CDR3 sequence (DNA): TGCGCCAGCAGCTCTGGAGTCGGACAGATCTACAATGAGCAGTTCTTC.

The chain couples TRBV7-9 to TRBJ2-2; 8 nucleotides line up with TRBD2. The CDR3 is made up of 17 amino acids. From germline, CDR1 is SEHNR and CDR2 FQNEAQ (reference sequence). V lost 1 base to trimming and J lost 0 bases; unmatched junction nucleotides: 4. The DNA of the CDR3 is TGTGCCAGCAGCTTAGGTCTAGCGGGTGCGAACACCGGGGAGCTGTTTTTT. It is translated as CASSLGLAGANTGELFF.

CDR3 loop: CAIRTGQGMAEAFF. The CDR3 DNA follows: TGTGCCATCAGAACAGGGCAGGGCATGGCTGAAGCTTTCTTT. This sequence joins TRBV10-3 and TRBJ1-1; D is possibly TRBD1 (6 bases). V lost 6 bases and J 6 bases, leaving 17 bases between the germline ends. The CDR3 length is 14 residues. Germline V CDR1 and CDR2: ENHRY, SYGVKD.

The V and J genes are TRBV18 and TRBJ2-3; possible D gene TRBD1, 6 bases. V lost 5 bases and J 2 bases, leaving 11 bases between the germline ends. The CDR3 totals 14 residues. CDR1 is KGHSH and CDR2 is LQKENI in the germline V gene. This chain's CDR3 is CASSSDSNTDTQYF. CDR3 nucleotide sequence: TGTGCCAGCTCATCGGACAGCAACACAGATACGCAGTATTTT.

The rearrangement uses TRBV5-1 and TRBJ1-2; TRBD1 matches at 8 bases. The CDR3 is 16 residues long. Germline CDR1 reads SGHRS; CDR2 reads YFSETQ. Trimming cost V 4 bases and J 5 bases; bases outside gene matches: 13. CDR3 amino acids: CASSQRSGGGYYGYTF. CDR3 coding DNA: TGCGCCAGCAGCCAAAGGTCAGGGGGCGGTTATTATGGCTACACCTTC. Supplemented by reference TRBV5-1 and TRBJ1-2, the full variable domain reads KAGVTQTPRYLIKTRGQQVTLSCSPISGHRSVSWYQQTPGQGLQFLFEYFSETQRNKGNFPGRFSGRQFSNSRSEMNVSTLELGDSALYLCASSQRSGGGYYGYTFGSGTRLTVV.

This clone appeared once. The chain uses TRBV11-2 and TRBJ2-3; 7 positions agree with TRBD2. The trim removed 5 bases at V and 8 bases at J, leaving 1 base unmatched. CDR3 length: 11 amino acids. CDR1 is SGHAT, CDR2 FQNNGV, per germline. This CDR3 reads CASSPGGTQYF. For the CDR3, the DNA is TGTGCCAGCAGCCCGGGAGGTACGCAGTATTTT.

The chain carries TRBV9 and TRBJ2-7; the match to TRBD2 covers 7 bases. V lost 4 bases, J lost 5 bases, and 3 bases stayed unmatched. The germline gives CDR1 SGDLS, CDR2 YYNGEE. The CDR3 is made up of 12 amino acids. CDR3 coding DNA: TGTGCCAGCAGCCAGGGAGGGGACGAGCAGTACTTC. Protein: CASSQGGDEQYF.

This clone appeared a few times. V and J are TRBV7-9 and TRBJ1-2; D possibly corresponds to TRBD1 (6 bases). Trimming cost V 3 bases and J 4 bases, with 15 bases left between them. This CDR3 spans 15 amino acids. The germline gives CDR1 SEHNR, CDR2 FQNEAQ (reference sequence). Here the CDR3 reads CASSFSSLRGYGYTF. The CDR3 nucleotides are TGTGCCAGCAGCTTTTCCTCCCTCAGGGGCTATGGCTACACCTTC.

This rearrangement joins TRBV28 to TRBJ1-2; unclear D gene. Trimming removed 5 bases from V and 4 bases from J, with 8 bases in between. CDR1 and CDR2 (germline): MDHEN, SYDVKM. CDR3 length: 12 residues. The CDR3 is CASSRAIYGYTF. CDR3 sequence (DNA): TGTGCCAGCAGTCGAGCCATCTATGGCTACACCTTC.

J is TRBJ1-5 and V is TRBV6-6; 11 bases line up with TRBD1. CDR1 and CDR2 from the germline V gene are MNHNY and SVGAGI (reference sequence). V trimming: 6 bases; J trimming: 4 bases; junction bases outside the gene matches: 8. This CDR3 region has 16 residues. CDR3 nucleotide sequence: TGTGCCAGCAGAAATACCGGGACAGGGGGAAATCAGCCCCAGCATTTT. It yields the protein CASRNTGTGGNQPQHF.

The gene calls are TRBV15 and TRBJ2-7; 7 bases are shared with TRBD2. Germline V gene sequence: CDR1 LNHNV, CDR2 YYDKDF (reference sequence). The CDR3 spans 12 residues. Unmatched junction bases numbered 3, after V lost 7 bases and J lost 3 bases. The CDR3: CATTSGGYEQYF. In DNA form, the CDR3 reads TGTGCCACCACTTCGGGAGGCTACGAGCAGTACTTC.

CDR3 protein: CASSQSTQARPTEAFF. The CDR3 DNA is TGCGCCAGCAGCCAATCTACCCAGGCCAGGCCCACTGAAGCTTTCTTT. The chain is built from TRBV4-3 and TRBJ1-1, with D unclear. The CDR3 extends over 16 amino acids. Per germline, CDR1 LGHNA and CDR2 YSLEER. V was shortened by 2 bases and J by 4 bases, with 17 bases between the two germline ends.